The clone carrying this TCR beta chain was picked up a small number of times. The data stem from a study of regulatory T cells in long-lasting Graves disease. Time point indicated: newly diagnosed GD, antithyroid drugs for less than 3 months. PBMCs were the source of the RNA used for TCR sequencing. Trimming pared 3 bases from V and 8 bases from J, leaving 32 bases between. The CDR3 covers 20 residues. CDR3 regions were amplified by Arm-PCR using iRepertoire HTBI primers to build TCR beta libraries. TCRdb itself ran the multiplex PCR reads through MiXCR, one entry per CDR3 protein. The table has some 250,000 distinct CDR3 sequences, roughly 18% seen once; the top ten hold 12% to 15%. These same data were also listed under a study on T cells in Graves' hyperthyroidism and ophthalmopathy. That investigation notes: Diagnosis rested on symptoms, serum thyroxine and TRAb, thyroid ultrasound, and orbital computed tomography.

The chain couples TRBV12-3 or TRBV12-4 to TRBJ2-1; D perhaps matches TRBD2 (6 bases). This sequence originates from a woman aged 25 to 45 with Graves disease. This specimen was peripheral blood mononuclear cells (PBMCs), taken at new diagnosis, from a patient treated with antithyroid drugs. The CDR3 DNA follows: TGTGCCAGCAGTTTGCAACCACGTGGTGGGGCGGGATTTTTTAGCGATGAGCAGTTCTTC. As protein: CASSLQPRGGAGFFSDEQFF.